This T cell receptor (beta chain) appears in the sequencing data of a study of technical replicates of blood from a few donors. Produced via immunoSEQ multiplex PCR; TCRdb's table is partial and in-frame only. This table holds over 80,000 clones, about 96% found once. The germline CDR1 and CDR2 sequences are SGHDT and YYEEEE. The CDR3 loop spans 13 amino acids. The V end lost 0 bases, the J end lost 7 bases, and 11 bases lay between the germline ends. This clonotype was sampled from a human donor in good health. Sequences were obtained from T cells isolated from PBMCs. The rearrangement uses TRBV5-6 and TRBJ2-7; weak D call: TRBD1 (6 bases). The DNA of the CDR3 is TGTGCCAGCAGCTTGGGGGACATATGGGAGCAGTACTTC. Protein product: CASSLGDIWEQYF. The whole variable domain, remainder taken from reference TRBV5-6 and TRBJ2-7, is DAGVTQSPTHLIKTRGQQVTLRCSPKSGHDTVSWYQQALGQGPQFIFQYYEEEERQRGNFPDRFSGHQFPNYSSELNVNALLLGDSALYLCASSLGDIWEQYFGPGTRLTVT.